These 14 T cell receptor beta chains were all obtained from the same sample, sequenced in a study of T cells after yellow fever vaccination. TCRdb re-called the 5' RACE reads through MiXCR, storing one row per CDR3 protein. This table has 400,000 or so distinct CDR3 sequences, around 6.4% appearing once. Material: PBMCs, obtained 5 days after the yellow fever booster vaccination. These receptors came from a man between 25 and 39 years old who received the YFV17D yellow fever vaccine.

This clonotype was picked up a small number of times. The chain combines TRBV11-1 with TRBJ1-2; 8 bases fit TRBD1. CDR3 size: 13 residues. Germline V gives CDR1 SGHAT, CDR2 FQDESV (reference sequence). The V segment lost 5 bases and the J segment 6 bases; nucleotides outside the gene matches: 5. The CDR3 sequence is CASSPGGEDGYTF. For the CDR3, the DNA is TGTGCCAGCAGCCCAGGGGGCGAGGATGGCTACACCTTC. The whole variable domain, remainder taken from reference TRBV11-1 and TRBJ1-2, is EAEVAQSPRYKITEKSQAVAFWCDPISGHATLYWYRQILGQGPELLVQFQDESVVDDSQLPKDRFSAERLKGVDSTLKIQPAELGDSAMYLCASSPGGEDGYTFGSGTRLTVV.

The chain is built from TRBV18 and TRBJ2-1; a weak D match, TRBD2 (5 bases). V was cut by 6 bases and J by 6 bases, with 12 bases left in between. This CDR3 is 13 amino acids long. Germline V lookup: CDR1 KGHSH, CDR2 LQKENI. The CDR3 loop is CASSNDAGNEQFF. Here the CDR3 DNA reads TGTGCCAGCTCCAACGACGCGGGCAATGAGCAGTTCTTC.

The chain joins TRBV6-2 or TRBV6-3 to TRBJ2-1; D is possibly TRBD2 (6 bases). Looked up from germline, CDR1 is MNHEY and CDR2 is SVGEGT. This CDR3 is built from 15 residues. Trimming removed 6 bases at V and 4 bases at J, with 16 bases between. CDR3 loop: CASSARGSGYNEQFF. For the CDR3, the DNA is TGTGCCAGCAGCGCCCGGGGTAGCGGATACAATGAGCAGTTCTTC.

The chain employs TRBV12-3 or TRBV12-4 and TRBJ2-2; no clear D. V shed 3 bases and J shed 1 base, with 9 bases lying between them. The CDR3 is 15 residues long. CDR3 in amino acids: CASSFLPGNTGELFF. Written as DNA, the CDR3 is TGTGCCAGCAGTTTCCTTCCGGGGAACACCGGGGAGCTGTTTTTT.

This clonotype was seen a few times. V gene TRBV24-1 combines with J gene TRBJ2-3; D remains unclear. This CDR3 has 13 residues. Germline loops: CDR1 KGHDR, CDR2 SFDVKD. V dropped 5 bases and J dropped 6 bases, with 11 bases sitting between them. The CDR3 DNA sequence: TGTGCCACCAGTGCCTTTAGTTCCGATACGCAGTATTTT. Translating it yields CATSAFSSDTQYF.

Ten or more counts support this clonotype. The chain employs TRBV14 and TRBJ1-6; no clear D. The CDR3 is 14 amino acids. Germline V gene sequence: CDR1 SGHDN, CDR2 FVKESK. V lost 4 bases and J lost 8, with 12 bases in between. CDR3 in amino acids: CASSPRRHDSPLHF. The CDR3 region has the DNA TGTGCCAGCAGCCCCCGGAGACATGATTCACCCCTCCACTTT.

This clonotype has just a few counts. This chain links TRBV7-2 with TRBJ2-5; D may be TRBD1 (6 bases). Germline V gene data show CDR1 as SGHTA and CDR2 as FQGNSA. The V end was cut by 5 bases, the J end by 3 bases, with 13 bases between. The CDR3 contains 14 residues. CDR3 amino acids: CASSRQAGEETQYF. The CDR3 DNA sequence: TGTGCCAGCAGCCGCCAGGCAGGGGAAGAGACCCAGTACTTC. Looking up the rest from reference TRBV7-2 and TRBJ2-5 gives the full variable domain: GAGVSQSPSNKVTEKGKDVELRCDPISGHTALYWYRQSLGQGLEFLIYFQGNSAPDKSGLPSDRFSAERTGGSVSTLTIQRTQQEDSAVYLCASSRQAGEETQYFGPGTRLLVL.

This clonotype was observed at least ten times. The J gene is TRBJ2-7, the V gene TRBV27, with TRBD1 matching 9 bases. Germline assignment: CDR1 MNHEY and CDR2 SMNVEV (reference sequence). There are 16 residues in the CDR3. After removal of 3 bases from V and 3 bases from J, the junction contained 9 bases not matched to a gene. The CDR3 DNA follows: TGTGCCAGCAGTTTGAAACCGGGACAGGGTCTCTACGAGCAGTACTTC. Translating gives CASSLKPGQGLYEQYF.

This clonotype has a handful of counts. The rearrangement joins TRBV7-8 to TRBJ2-1; possibly TRBD2 for D (7 bases). The CDR3 is 16 amino acids. Germline-derived CDR1 and CDR2 are SGHVS and FQNEAQ. V was shortened by 1 base and J by 5 bases, with 15 bases between the two germline ends. DNA of the CDR3: TGTGCCAGCAGCTTAGACCGGGGGGCGCGTGACAATGAGCAGTTCTTC. Encoded protein: CASSLDRGARDNEQFF.

This clonotype was counted many times. This rearrangement joins TRBV29-1 to TRBJ2-5; no definite D call. Germline V gene sequence: CDR1 SQVTM, CDR2 ANQGSEA. This CDR3 comprises 11 residues. The V and J ends lost 4 bases and 5 bases respectively, with 8 bases between them. CDR3 DNA sequence: TGCAGCGTTGTGAAAGGGGAGACCCAGTACTTC. As protein: CSVVKGETQYF.

This clonotype was counted a few times. The chain uses TRBV5-4 and TRBJ2-1, with D hard to call. CDR3 length: 14 amino acids. Trimming left V 2 bases short and J 2 bases short, with 8 bases between. Looked up from germline, CDR1 is SGHNT and CDR2 is YYREEE (reference sequence). The CDR3 spells CASSFPLAYNEQFF. DNA for the CDR3: TGTGCCAGCAGCTTTCCTCTAGCCTACAATGAGCAGTTCTTC.

The chain recombines TRBV10-3 with TRBJ2-1; 7 bases map to TRBD2. The germline gives CDR1 ENHRY, CDR2 SYGVKD. The CDR3 runs to 14 residues. Losses at the gene ends were 6 bases for V and 5 bases for J; bases not matched to a gene: 7. For the CDR3, the DNA is TGTGCCATCAGGGGTGGGGGGGATAACAATGAGCAGTTCTTC. This codes for CAIRGGGDNNEQFF.

This clonotype was counted only a few times. The rearrangement links TRBV5-8 to TRBJ2-7, with no clear D. The germline V gene has CDR1 SGHTS and CDR2 YDEGEE. V dropped 4 bases and J dropped 1 base, with 12 bases sitting between them. This CDR3 comprises 14 residues. CDR3 sequence: CASSQNPKSYEQYF. The DNA of the CDR3 is TGTGCCAGCAGCCAGAACCCAAAATCCTACGAGCAGTACTTC. Complete variable domain (other parts from reference TRBV5-8 and TRBJ2-7): EAGVTQSPTHLIKTRGQQATLRCSPISGHTSVYWYQQALGLGLQFLLWYDEGEERNRGNFPPRFSGRQFPNYSSELNVNALELEDSALYLCASSQNPKSYEQYFGPGTRLTVT.

The chain is built from TRBV12-2 and TRBJ2-3; the table gives TRBD2 as D, unverified against the DNA. TRBV12-2 is an annotated pseudogene. The CDR3 totals 17 residues. CDR3 loop: CASRLAQSRRAADTQYF. The CDR3 DNA reads TGTGCAAGTCGCTTAGCGCAGTCCCGGAGGGCCGCAGATACGCAGTATTTT.